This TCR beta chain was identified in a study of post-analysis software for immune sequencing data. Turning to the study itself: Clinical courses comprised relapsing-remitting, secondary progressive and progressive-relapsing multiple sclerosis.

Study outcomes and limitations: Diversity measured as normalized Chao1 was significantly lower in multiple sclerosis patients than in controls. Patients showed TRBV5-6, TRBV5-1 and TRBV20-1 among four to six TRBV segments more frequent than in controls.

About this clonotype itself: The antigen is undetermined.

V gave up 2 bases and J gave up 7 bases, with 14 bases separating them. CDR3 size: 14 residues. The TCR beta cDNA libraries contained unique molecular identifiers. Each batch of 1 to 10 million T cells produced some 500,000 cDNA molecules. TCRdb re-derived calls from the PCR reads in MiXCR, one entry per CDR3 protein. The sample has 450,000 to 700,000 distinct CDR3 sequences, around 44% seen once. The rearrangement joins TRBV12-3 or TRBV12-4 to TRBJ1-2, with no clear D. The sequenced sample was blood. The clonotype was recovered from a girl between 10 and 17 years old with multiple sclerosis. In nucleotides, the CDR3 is TGTGCCAGCAGTTTACTGGGCAGTGAGGGTGGCTACACCTTC. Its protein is CASSLLGSEGGYTF.